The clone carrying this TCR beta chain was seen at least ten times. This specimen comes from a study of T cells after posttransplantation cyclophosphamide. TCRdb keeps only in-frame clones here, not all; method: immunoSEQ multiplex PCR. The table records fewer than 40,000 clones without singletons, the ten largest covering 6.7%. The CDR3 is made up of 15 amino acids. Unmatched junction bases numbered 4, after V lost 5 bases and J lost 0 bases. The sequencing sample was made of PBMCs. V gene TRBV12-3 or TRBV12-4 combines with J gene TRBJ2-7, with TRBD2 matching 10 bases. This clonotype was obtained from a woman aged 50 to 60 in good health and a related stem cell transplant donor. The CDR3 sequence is CASSPVAGGSYEQYF. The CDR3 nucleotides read TGTGCCAGCAGTCCGGTAGCGGGAGGCTCCTACGAGCAGTACTTC.